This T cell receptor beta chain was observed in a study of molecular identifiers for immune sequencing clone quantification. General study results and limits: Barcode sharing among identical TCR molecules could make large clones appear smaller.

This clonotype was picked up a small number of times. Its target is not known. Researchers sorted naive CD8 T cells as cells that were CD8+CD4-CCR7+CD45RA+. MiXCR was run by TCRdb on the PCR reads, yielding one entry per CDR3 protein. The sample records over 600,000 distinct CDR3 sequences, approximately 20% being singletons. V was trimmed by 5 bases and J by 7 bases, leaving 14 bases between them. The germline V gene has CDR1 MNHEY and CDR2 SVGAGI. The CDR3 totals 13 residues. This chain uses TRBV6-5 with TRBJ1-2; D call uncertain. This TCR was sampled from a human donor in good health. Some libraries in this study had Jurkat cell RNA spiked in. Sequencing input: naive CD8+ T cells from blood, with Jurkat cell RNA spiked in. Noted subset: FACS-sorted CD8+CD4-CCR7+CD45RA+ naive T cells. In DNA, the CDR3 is TGTGCCAGCAGTCCTCACCAGGCTGTTGGCTACACCTTC. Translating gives CASSPHQAVGYTF.